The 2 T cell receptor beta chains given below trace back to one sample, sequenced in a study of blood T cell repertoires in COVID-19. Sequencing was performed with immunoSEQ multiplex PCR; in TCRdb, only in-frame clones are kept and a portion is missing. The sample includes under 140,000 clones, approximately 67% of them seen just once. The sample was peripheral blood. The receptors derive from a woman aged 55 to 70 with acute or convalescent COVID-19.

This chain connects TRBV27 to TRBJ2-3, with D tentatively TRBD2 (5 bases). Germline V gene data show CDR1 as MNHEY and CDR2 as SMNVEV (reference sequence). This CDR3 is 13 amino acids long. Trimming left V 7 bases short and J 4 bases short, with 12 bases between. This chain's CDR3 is CASKRNGADTQYF. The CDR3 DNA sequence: TGTGCCAGCAAACGGAACGGGGCAGATACGCAGTATTTT.

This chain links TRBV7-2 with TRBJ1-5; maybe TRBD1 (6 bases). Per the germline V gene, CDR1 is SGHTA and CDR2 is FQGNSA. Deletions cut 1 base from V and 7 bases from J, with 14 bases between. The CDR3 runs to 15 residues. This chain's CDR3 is CASSLDTGSGQPQHF. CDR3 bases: TGTGCCAGCAGCTTAGATACAGGGTCTGGGCAGCCCCAGCATTTT.